This T cell receptor (beta chain) was found in a study of blood T cell repertoires in COVID-19. Turning to the study itself: Some COVID-19 samples were acute and others convalescent; all came from the United States, Italy and Spain. PBMCs, B-cell-depleted T cells, or T cells provided the cDNA or gDNA that made up the material.

Original processing methods: Reference gene primer amplification gave estimated nucleated cell counts. Sequencing was performed with immunoSEQ multiplex PCR; in TCRdb, only in-frame clones are kept and a portion is missing. The D gene and trimming were derived from the DNA, and the V and J assignments and clone size from that table. The sample yields some 370,000 clones, 90% seen once. Trimming removed 7 bases from V and 4 bases from J; junction bases left unmatched: 4. The CDR3 sequence is 14 residues long. Germline CDR1 and CDR2: MDHEN and SYDVKM. V and J are TRBV28 and TRBJ2-2; 9 bases map to TRBD2. The receptor was isolated from a man between 18 and 29 years old with active or convalescent COVID-19. The sequencing input was peripheral blood. The CDR3 nucleotides read TGTGCCAGCAAGACTAGCGGATTCACCGGGGAGCTGTTTTTT. Protein product: CASKTSGFTGELFF.